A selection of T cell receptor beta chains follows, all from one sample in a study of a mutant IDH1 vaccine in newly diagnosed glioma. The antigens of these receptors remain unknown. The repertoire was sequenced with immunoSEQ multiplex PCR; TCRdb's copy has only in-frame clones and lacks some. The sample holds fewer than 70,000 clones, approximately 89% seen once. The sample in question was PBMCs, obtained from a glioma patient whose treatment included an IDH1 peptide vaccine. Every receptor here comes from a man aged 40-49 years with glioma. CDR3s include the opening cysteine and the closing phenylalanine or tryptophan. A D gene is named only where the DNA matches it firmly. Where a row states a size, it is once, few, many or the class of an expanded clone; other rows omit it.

CDR3 protein: CASSPRDDYSNQPQHF
CDR3 DNA: TGTGCCAGCAGCCCCAGGGACGATTATAGCAATCAGCCCCAGCATTTT
V gene: TRBV7-8
D gene: .
clone size: once
J gene: TRBJ1-5

CDR3 protein: CASSIFGLLNTGELFF
CDR3 DNA: TGTGCCAGTAGTATCTTCGGGCTCTTGAACACCGGGGAGCTGTTTTTT
V gene: TRBV19
D gene: .
clone size: .
J gene: TRBJ2-2

CDR3 protein: CASSETQGNNSPLHF
CDR3 DNA: TGTGCCAGCAGTGAAACTCAGGGGAATAATTCACCCCTCCACTTT
V gene: TRBV2
D gene: .
clone size: .
J gene: TRBJ1-6

CDR3 protein: CASSMRQGAGGEKLFF
CDR3 DNA: TGTGCCAGTAGTATGAGACAGGGGGCGGGAGGTGAAAAACTGTTTTTT
V gene: TRBV19
D gene: TRBD1
clone size: .
J gene: TRBJ1-4

CDR3 protein: CASSLQWGSGANVLTF
CDR3 DNA: TGTGCCAGCAGTTTACAGTGGGGGTCTGGGGCCAACGTCCTGACTTTC
V gene: TRBV28
D gene: .
clone size: .
J gene: TRBJ2-6

CDR3 protein: CASSNYEGTQYF
CDR3 DNA: TGTGCCAGCAGCAATTATGAGGGGACCCAGTACTTC
V gene: TRBV5-4
D gene: .
clone size: few
J gene: TRBJ2-5

CDR3 protein: CASIVSLSNEQFF
CDR3 DNA: TGTGCCAGCATTGTAAGCCTCAGCAATGAGCAGTTCTTC
V gene: TRBV6-1
D gene: .
clone size: .
J gene: TRBJ2-1

CDR3 protein: CASSQDILRPRLGNQPQHF
CDR3 DNA: TGCGCCAGCAGCCAAGATATACTGAGACCTCGGCTGGGCAATCAGCCCCAGCATTTT
V gene: TRBV4-1
D gene: .
clone size: .
J gene: TRBJ1-5

CDR3 protein: CASSIQGSYQPQHF
CDR3 DNA: TGCGCCAGCAGTATACAGGGTTCATATCAGCCCCAGCATTTT
V gene: TRBV5-1
D gene: .
clone size: .
J gene: TRBJ1-5

CDR3 protein: CASSTWQQNTQYF
CDR3 DNA: TGTGCCAGCAGTACTTGGCAGCAAAATACGCAGTATTTT
V gene: TRBV6-1
D gene: .
clone size: once
J gene: TRBJ2-3

CDR3 protein: CASSIIGTATNEKLFF
CDR3 DNA: TGTGCCAGTAGTATTATCGGGACAGCAACTAATGAAAAACTGTTTTTT
V gene: TRBV19
D gene: TRBD1
clone size: few
J gene: TRBJ1-4

CDR3 protein: CASSVSAGSYNEQFF
CDR3 DNA: TGTGCCAGCAGCGTATCCGCGGGGTCCTACAATGAGCAGTTCTTC
V gene: TRBV9
D gene: .
clone size: .
J gene: TRBJ2-1

CDR3 protein: CATSNPRRQAYEQYF
CDR3 DNA: TGTGCCACCTCCAATCCCCGACGGCAGGCCTACGAGCAGTACTTC
V gene: TRBV6-5
D gene: .
clone size: .
J gene: TRBJ2-7

CDR3 protein: CASSIGREPYEQYF
CDR3 DNA: TGTGCCAGCTCGATAGGGCGGGAGCCCTACGAGCAGTACTTC
V gene: TRBV18
D gene: TRBD2
clone size: .
J gene: TRBJ2-7

CDR3 protein: CASSQGGNTGELFF
CDR3 DNA: TGTGCCAGCAGCCAAGGAGGAAACACCGGGGAGCTGTTTTTT
V gene: TRBV7-3
D gene: .
clone size: .
J gene: TRBJ2-2

CDR3 protein: CASSSQDRGLGQPQHF
CDR3 DNA: TGTGCCAGCAGCTCCCAGGACAGGGGGCTCGGTCAGCCCCAGCATTTT
V gene: TRBV5-6
D gene: TRBD1
clone size: .
J gene: TRBJ1-5

CDR3 protein: CASSSLTGIQGQPQHF
CDR3 DNA: TGTGCCAGCTCATCTTTAACCGGGATCCAAGGTCAGCCCCAGCATTTT
V gene: TRBV18
D gene: .
clone size: .
J gene: TRBJ1-5

CDR3 protein: CASRLAGGLSSYEQYF
CDR3 DNA: TGTGCCAGCAGACTAGCGGGGGGGCTCAGCTCCTACGAGCAGTACTTC
V gene: TRBV28
D gene: TRBD2
clone size: .
J gene: TRBJ2-7

CDR3 protein: CASSQDTATLTSGGAYF
CDR3 DNA: TGCGCCAGCAGCCAAGATACCGCGACTTTGACTAGCGGGGGGGCGTACTTC
V gene: TRBV4-1
D gene: TRBD2
clone size: .
J gene: TRBJ2-5

CDR3 protein: CASSSQGGTSSDTQYF
CDR3 DNA: TGTGCCAGCAGTTCCCAGGGGGGGACTAGTTCAGATACGCAGTATTTT
V gene: TRBV28
D gene: .
clone size: .
J gene: TRBJ2-3

CDR3 protein: CASSFQQGSGSDEQFF
CDR3 DNA: TGTGCCAGCAGTTTCCAACAGGGGAGCGGGTCGGATGAGCAGTTCTTC
V gene: TRBV28
D gene: .
clone size: .
J gene: TRBJ2-1

CDR3 protein: CASSLREARTDTQYF
CDR3 DNA: TGTGCCAGCAGCTTACGGGAGGCCCGCACAGATACGCAGTATTTT
V gene: TRBV7-2
D gene: TRBD2
clone size: once
J gene: TRBJ2-3

CDR3 protein: CALPTGNTEAFF
CDR3 DNA: TGTGCCTTACCAACAGGGAACACTGAAGCTTTCTTT
V gene: TRBV27
D gene: .
clone size: .
J gene: TRBJ1-1

CDR3 protein: CASSLPRGPQHF
CDR3 DNA: TGTGCCAGCAGTCTCCCCCGGGGGCCCCAGCATTTT
V gene: TRBV2
D gene: .
clone size: .
J gene: TRBJ1-5

CDR3 protein: CASSTALSLSGNTIYF
CDR3 DNA: TGTGCCAGCAGCACCGCCCTAAGCCTCTCTGGAAACACCATATATTTT
V gene: TRBV11-2
D gene: .
clone size: .
J gene: TRBJ1-3

CDR3 protein: CASSQTPVSTDTQYF
CDR3 DNA: TGTGCCAGCAGCCAGACACCCGTTAGCACAGATACGCAGTATTTT
V gene: TRBV7-3
D gene: .
clone size: once
J gene: TRBJ2-3

CDR3 protein: CASSRTGGGEKLFF
CDR3 DNA: TGTGCCAGCAGCCGGACAGGGGGCGGTGAAAAACTGTTTTTT
V gene: TRBV9
D gene: TRBD1
clone size: few
J gene: TRBJ1-4

CDR3 protein: CASSLVGNYGYTF
CDR3 DNA: TGTGCCAGCAGCCTCGTGGGGAACTATGGCTACACCTTC
V gene: TRBV5-5
D gene: .
clone size: .
J gene: TRBJ1-2

CDR3 protein: CASSLWGGRGYGYTF
CDR3 DNA: TGTGCCAGCAGTTTATGGGGGGGTCGGGGCTATGGCTACACCTTC
V gene: TRBV27
D gene: .
clone size: .
J gene: TRBJ1-2

CDR3 protein: CASSFSGGSTNTQYF
CDR3 DNA: TGTGCCAGCAGCTTTAGCGGGGGGTCCACGAATACGCAGTATTTT
V gene: TRBV28
D gene: TRBD2
clone size: .
J gene: TRBJ2-3

CDR3 protein: CATSRDGGAYEQYF
CDR3 DNA: TGTGCCACCAGCAGAGATGGCGGGGCCTACGAGCAGTACTTC
V gene: TRBV15
D gene: .
clone size: .
J gene: TRBJ2-7

CDR3 protein: CASSPYDRGISGNTIYF
CDR3 DNA: TGCGCCAGCAGCCCTTACGACAGGGGGATTTCTGGAAACACCATATATTTT
V gene: TRBV4-3
D gene: TRBD1
clone size: .
J gene: TRBJ1-3

CDR3 protein: CASSPTTSGRVTGELFF
CDR3 DNA: TGCGCCAGCAGCCCAACGACTAGCGGGAGGGTAACCGGGGAGCTGTTTTTT
V gene: TRBV4-3
D gene: TRBD2
clone size: .
J gene: TRBJ2-2

CDR3 protein: CASSLVAAGQPYNEQFF
CDR3 DNA: TGTGCCAGCAGCTTGGTGGCCGCGGGACAACCCTACAATGAGCAGTTCTTC
V gene: TRBV5-6
D gene: .
clone size: .
J gene: TRBJ2-1

CDR3 protein: CASSQDAPGGSSYNEQFF
CDR3 DNA: TGTGCCAGCAGCCAGGATGCCCCAGGCGGGAGCTCCTACAATGAGCAGTTCTTC
V gene: TRBV4-2
D gene: TRBD2
clone size: .
J gene: TRBJ2-1

CDR3 protein: CASSLGGIYEQYF
CDR3 DNA: TGTGCCAGCAGTTTAGGTGGGATCTACGAGCAGTACTTC
V gene: TRBV28
D gene: .
clone size: .
J gene: TRBJ2-7

CDR3 protein: CASSSRPGENQETQYF
CDR3 DNA: TGTGCCAGCAGCTCCCGTCCAGGGGAGAACCAAGAGACCCAGTACTTC
V gene: TRBV7-9
D gene: .
clone size: .
J gene: TRBJ2-5

CDR3 protein: CASNLRGGAGANVLTF
CDR3 DNA: TGTGCCAGTAACCTACGAGGGGGAGCTGGGGCCAACGTCCTGACTTTC
V gene: TRBV19
D gene: .
clone size: .
J gene: TRBJ2-6

CDR3 protein: CASTGSGGHEAFF
CDR3 DNA: TGTGCCAGCACCGGATCAGGGGGCCACGAAGCTTTCTTT
V gene: TRBV2
D gene: TRBD1
clone size: .
J gene: TRBJ1-1

CDR3 protein: CASSDRSGANVLTF
CDR3 DNA: TGTGCCAGCAGTGATCGATCTGGGGCCAACGTCCTGACTTTC
V gene: TRBV6-4
D gene: .
clone size: .
J gene: TRBJ2-6

CDR3 protein: CASRVGRDPDTQYF
CDR3 DNA: TGTGCCAGCCGCGTCGGACGGGACCCAGATACGCAGTATTTT
V gene: TRBV19
D gene: .
clone size: .
J gene: TRBJ2-3

CDR3 protein: CASSRQGAGELFF
CDR3 DNA: TGTGCCAGCAGTCGACAGGGAGCCGGGGAGCTGTTTTTT
V gene: TRBV6-5
D gene: TRBD1
clone size: .
J gene: TRBJ2-2

CDR3 protein: CASSVLGQGADTQYF
CDR3 DNA: TGTGCCAGCAGTGTCTTGGGGCAGGGGGCAGATACGCAGTATTTT
V gene: TRBV27
D gene: TRBD1
clone size: .
J gene: TRBJ2-3

CDR3 protein: CASSRTGNTEAFF
CDR3 DNA: TGTGCCAGCAGCAGGACAGGGAACACTGAAGCTTTCTTT
V gene: TRBV6-4
D gene: TRBD1
clone size: few
J gene: TRBJ1-1

CDR3 protein: CASTTRAGTTNEQFF
CDR3 DNA: TGTGCCAGCACAACAAGGGCCGGGACCACCAATGAGCAGTTCTTC
V gene: TRBV6-5
D gene: .
clone size: .
J gene: TRBJ2-1

CDR3 protein: CASSLVVLSASVYNEQFF
CDR3 DNA: TGTGCCAGCAGCTTAGTGGTTCTCTCTGCTAGCGTTTACAATGAGCAGTTCTTC
V gene: TRBV7-9
D gene: .
clone size: once
J gene: TRBJ2-1

CDR3 protein: CASNFYNSPLHF
CDR3 DNA: TGTGCCAGCAACTTTTATAATTCACCCCTCCACTTT
V gene: TRBV6-1
D gene: .
clone size: .
J gene: TRBJ1-6

CDR3 protein: CASSYPGNEQFF
CDR3 DNA: TGTGCCAGCAGTTACCCGGGCAATGAGCAGTTCTTC
V gene: TRBV6-5
D gene: .
clone size: .
J gene: TRBJ2-1

CDR3 protein: CAWRTVGGTGAYGYTF
CDR3 DNA: TGTGCCTGGAGAACAGTTGGGGGAACTGGGGCCTATGGCTACACCTTC
V gene: TRBV30
D gene: .
clone size: .
J gene: TRBJ1-2

CDR3 protein: CASSFGAGTSTDTQYF
CDR3 DNA: TGTGCCAGCAGTTTTGGGGCAGGGACCAGCACAGATACGCAGTATTTT
V gene: TRBV5-4
D gene: .
clone size: .
J gene: TRBJ2-3

CDR3 protein: CASSFGVEQYF
CDR3 DNA: TGCGCCAGCAGCTTTGGGGTCGAGCAGTACTTC
V gene: TRBV5-1
D gene: .
clone size: .
J gene: TRBJ2-7

CDR3 protein: CASSGSDSSSNEQFF
CDR3 DNA: TGTGCCAGCAGTGGTTCGGACTCGTCATCCAATGAGCAGTTCTTC
V gene: TRBV6-1
D gene: .
clone size: few
J gene: TRBJ2-1

CDR3 protein: CASSVEVGVGETQYF
CDR3 DNA: TGTGCCAGCAGCGTAGAAGTGGGAGTAGGAGAGACCCAGTACTTC
V gene: TRBV9
D gene: .
clone size: .
J gene: TRBJ2-5

CDR3 protein: CASSLSASGSSPSTDTQYF
CDR3 DNA: TGCGCCAGCAGCCTTTCGGCTAGCGGGAGTTCGCCTAGCACAGATACGCAGTATTTT
V gene: TRBV4-1
D gene: TRBD2
clone size: .
J gene: TRBJ2-3